The following is a T cell receptor beta chain sequence with its context. Measured with immunoSEQ multiplex PCR; TCRdb has only the in-frame clones, and not every one. This sample has hundreds of thousands of clones, with 89% found just once. Trimming cost V 0 bases and J 4 bases, with 4 bases left between them. Germline lookup yields CDR1 WNHNN and CDR2 SYGVQD (reference sequence). CDR3 size: 12 residues. The data originate from a study of blood T cell repertoires in COVID-19. The receptor was derived from a man aged 18 to 30 with COVID-19, enrolled during active disease. This chain uses TRBV10-1 with TRBJ2-7; no definite D call. Sample: peripheral blood. The DNA for the CDR3 is TGCGCCAGCAGTGAGTCGAGTTACGAGCAGTACTTC. Translating it yields CASSESSYEQYF.